These T cell receptor beta chains were read from a single sample in a study of tumor-infiltrating lymphocytes in primary liver carcinoma. Each CDR3 protein gets one entry after TCRdb re-called the multiplex PCR reads with MiXCR. Among approximately 330,000 distinct CDR3 sequences listed, 65% were seen once. Specimen: peripheral blood. These TCRs come from a man between 35 and 55 years old with primary liver carcinoma and hepatitis B virus infection. The conserved cysteine and the conserved F or W are not part of the CDR3 here. The order of the fields is V gene, CDR3 protein.

>TRBV29-1
SVEVQRNTEAF
>TRBV6-6
ASRGSAGTIY
>TRBV11-2
ASSASLKTPYEQH
>TRBV5-1
ASSGQQGGEQY
>TRBV10-3
AISEPYRDRGNNEQF
>TRBV11-2
VSGFDGGGQPQH
>TRBV6-2/TRBV6-3
ASSPGNLAGEGHEQY
>TRBV4-3
ASSQDYEGARGNQPRH
>TRBV7-3
ASSLECTDTQY
>TRBV12-3/TRBV12-4
ASSFREGDTQY
>TRBV24-1
ATSDGQGASSPLH
>TRBV28
ASSPSALNTYEQY
>TRBV5-5
ASSSGTSGYNELF
>TRBV28
ASTKSPRRVNEQF
>TRBV29-1
SDGGLRAETQY
>TRBV5-8
ASRPVQTGNTEAL
>TRBV14
ASSQANQVYRDNEQF
>TRBV11-2
ASSLALYNEQF
>TRBV3-1
ASSQGPGRRVDGYT
>TRBV10-1
ASSESSANGQF
>TRBV11-2
ASSPERYRIPQSSYDQY
>TRBV12-3/TRBV12-4
VCTRDTDTQY
>TRBV11-2
VSSGGMMETQY
>TRBV11-2
ASNLDRGWIQETQY
>TRBV6-6
ASTVDPPGLSTDTQY
>TRBV30
AWSPVSIQY
>TRBV11-1
ASSLLGSELF
>TRBV11-2
VSSLDLGTWANVLT
>TRBV11-3
ASSLNRGTGVNEQF
>TRBV11-2
ASSTGTSSYNEQF
>TRBV6-6
ASSYSTGGGDPELF
>TRBV6-1
AGSEEGQPLNSPLH
>TRBV11-2
ASSSFGLEGVDTQY
>TRBV4-1
ASRSPLVGTEAF
>TRBV4-1
ARSQNSFNEQF
>TRBV11-2
ASSLEHQGTDTRY
>TRBV12-3/TRBV12-4
VSSWARYNEQF
>TRBV6-5
ASSYGLAGRDTQY
>TRBV6-6
ASCYSRGTSSNPEQF
>TRBV12-3/TRBV12-4
ASSLAGGGEQY
>TRBV7-9
ASSPSGQGNYGYT